This T cell receptor (beta chain) came from a study of CD8 T cells in Susac syndrome. Overall study findings and caveats: The study conceded that its TCR sequencing and HLA analysis involved relatively few individuals.

CDR1 is SGHDT, CDR2 YYEEEE, per germline. The CDR3 runs 15 residues. Trimming shortened V by 0 bases and J by 2 bases, and 12 bases separated the two germline ends. Control patients had untreated stable or active relapsing-remitting multiple sclerosis by revised McDonald criteria. As to this clonotype: Its cognate antigen is unknown.

Reverse transcription of 0.5 to 1 ug RNA was carried out with random hexamers. From the immunoSEQ multiplex PCR reads, TCRdb called clonotypes with MiXCR, one entry per CDR3 protein. The data show 200,000 to 250,000 distinct CDR3 sequences, about 94% seen once. Sequencing was done on a sample of CD8+ T cells from PBMCs. The sequence was obtained from a human donor with multiple sclerosis. The chain couples TRBV5-6 to TRBJ2-7; D remains unclear. The CDR3 loop is CASSLAAGWAYEQYF. For the CDR3, the DNA is TGTGCCAGCAGCTTGGCGGCAGGCTGGGCCTACGAGCAGTACTTC.